Below, 25 T cell receptor beta chains from the same sample are listed, as sequenced in a study of blood T cell repertoires in COVID-19. Clones were read by immunoSEQ multiplex PCR, and TCRdb kept only the in-frame ones, dropping some. The sample carries roughly 100,000 clones, 85% recorded once. The sample comprised peripheral blood. Receptor source: a woman in her 70s with active or convalescent COVID-19.

The chain couples TRBV29-1 to TRBJ2-1; D is perhaps TRBD2 (6 bases). Trimming removed 4 bases at V and 8 bases at J, with 12 bases between. There are 12 residues in the CDR3. Per the germline V gene, CDR1 is SQVTM and CDR2 is ANQGSEA. CDR3 region: CSVGLESDEQFF. DNA for the CDR3: TGCAGCGTTGGACTAGAAAGTGATGAGCAGTTCTTC.

The rearrangement links TRBV7-2 to TRBJ1-1; possible D gene TRBD1, 6 bases. Germline assignment: CDR1 SGHTA and CDR2 FQGNSA. The CDR3 runs to 14 residues. Trimming removed 6 bases at V and 4 bases at J, with 15 bases between. The CDR3 DNA follows: TGTGCCAGCAGTTATAACAGGGACGGCACTGAAGCTTTCTTT. Translation gives CASSYNRDGTEAFF.

The chain joins TRBV5-1 to TRBJ1-2; tentative D call: TRBD1 (5 bases). Trimming took off 2 bases at V and 6 bases at J, with 14 bases between the two ends. CDR1 and CDR2 (germline): SGHRS, YFSETQ. The length of the CDR3 is 14 residues. CDR3 nucleotide sequence: TGCGCCAGCAGCTTTCGGGCAGGGTCGGATGGCTACACCTTC. Its protein product is CASSFRAGSDGYTF.

This clone showed up just a few times. V gene TRBV2 combines with J gene TRBJ1-6, with D perhaps matching TRBD1 (6 bases). Trimming stripped 4 bases from V and 9 bases from J, with 13 bases between. This CDR3 contains 14 residues. Germline-derived CDR1 and CDR2 are SNHLY and FYNNEI. CDR3 residues: CASSAGDGSSPLHF. DNA for the CDR3: TGTGCCAGCAGTGCAGGGGATGGTAGTTCACCCCTCCACTTT.

This clone was seen a handful of times. Other DNA sequences in this sample translate to the same CDR3. The chain has TRBV5-1 and TRBJ2-5; tentative D call: TRBD1 (6 bases). The CDR3 loop spans 14 amino acids. Germline V gene sequence: CDR1 SGHRS, CDR2 YFSETQ. The V end was cut by 4 bases, the J end by 6 bases, with 16 bases between. Here the CDR3 reads CASSTQGGLQTQYF. Written as DNA, the CDR3 is TGCGCCAGCAGCACACAGGGCGGGTTACAGACCCAGTACTTC. Drawing the rest from reference TRBV5-1 and TRBJ2-5, the complete variable domain is KAGVTQTPRYLIKTRGQQVTLSCSPISGHRSVSWYQQTPGQGLQFLFEYFSETQRNKGNFPGRFSGRQFSNSRSEMNVSTLELGDSALYLCASSTQGGLQTQYFGPGTRLLVL.

V is TRBV30 and J is TRBJ1-6, with a weak D call TRBD1 (6 bases). CDR1 is GTSNPN and CDR2 is SVGIG in the germline V gene (reference sequence). The CDR3 has 15 amino acids. V lost 3 bases and J lost 0, with 9 bases in between. The CDR3 here is CAWRQGRSYNSPLHF. The DNA of the CDR3 is TGTGCCTGGAGACAGGGACGCTCCTATAATTCACCCCTCCACTTT. Variable domain in full (rest from reference TRBV30 and TRBJ1-6): SQTIHQWPATLVQPVGSPLSLECTVEGTSNPNLYWYRQAAGRGLQLLFYSVGIGQISSEVPQNLSASRPQDRQFILSSKKLLLSDSGFYLCAWRQGRSYNSPLHFGNGTRLTVT.

The gene calls are TRBV19 and TRBJ1-1; D might be TRBD1 (6 bases). The V end lost 6 bases, the J end lost 5 bases, and 16 bases lay between the germline ends. Germline values: CDR1 LNHDA, CDR2 SQIVND (reference sequence). The CDR3 is 14 residues long. Written as DNA, the CDR3 is TGTGCCAGTAGAATACGAGGGGGTGGGACTGAAGCTTTCTTT. It yields the protein CASRIRGGGTEAFF.

This chain joins TRBV5-1 and TRBJ2-4; D is possibly TRBD1 (6 bases). This CDR3 has 13 residues. Germline assignment: CDR1 SGHRS and CDR2 YFSETQ. Trimming stripped 8 bases from V and 5 bases from J, with 14 bases between. Here the CDR3 reads CASGDTYENIQYF. The CDR3 DNA reads TGCGCCAGTGGGGACACCTACGAAAACATTCAGTACTTC.

This clone was seen a single time. The DNA for the CDR3 is TGTGCCAGCAGCCCACCCGGCGGGAGAGGGAATGAGCAGTTCTTC. Translating gives CASSPPGGRGNEQFF. The chain joins TRBV28 to TRBJ2-1; the match to TRBD2 covers 7 bases. The CDR3 length is 15 residues. J lost 7 bases, V lost 6 bases, and 12 bases had no gene match. Germline lookup yields CDR1 MDHEN and CDR2 SYDVKM.

The chain recombines TRBV7-2 with TRBJ1-2; D is uncertain. The CDR3 extends over 13 amino acids. Trimming removed 1 base at V and 2 bases at J, with 5 bases between. Germline lookup yields CDR1 SGHTA and CDR2 FQGNSA. The CDR3 reads CASSLDKNYGYTF. The CDR3 DNA is TGTGCCAGCAGCTTAGACAAAAACTATGGCTACACCTTC. The full variable domain, in which reference TRBV7-2 and TRBJ1-2 provide the parts outside the CDR3, is GAGVSQSPSNKVTEKGKDVELRCDPISGHTALYWYRQSLGQGLEFLIYFQGNSAPDKSGLPSDRFSAERTGGSVSTLTIQRTQQEDSAVYLCASSLDKNYGYTFGSGTRLTVV.

The J gene is TRBJ2-7, the V gene TRBV9, with D possibly TRBD2 on 7 matching bases. Trimming removed 0 bases at V and 0 bases at J, with 13 bases between. Germline lookup yields CDR1 SGDLS and CDR2 YYNGEE. The CDR3 runs to 16 residues. The CDR3 sequence: CASSVGAGALSYEQYF. The DNA for the CDR3 is TGTGCCAGCAGCGTAGGGGCGGGGGCCCTCTCCTACGAGCAGTACTTC.

The chain employs TRBV25-1 and TRBJ1-1, with D unclear. CDR1 is MGHDK and CDR2 is SYGVNS in the germline V gene. Trimming shortened V by 4 bases and J by 4 bases, and 7 bases separated the two germline ends. CDR3 length equals 12 residues. The CDR3 sequence is CASSASLTEAFF. The CDR3 nucleotides read TGTGCCAGCAGTGCGTCACTCACTGAAGCTTTCTTT.

The rearrangement uses TRBV7-8 and TRBJ1-4; no definite D call. From germline, CDR1 is SGHVS and CDR2 FQNEAQ. This CDR3 spans 15 amino acids. Trimming removed 5 bases at V and 8 bases at J, with 18 bases between. The DNA for the CDR3 is TGTGCCAGCAGCCGAGGTTGGCAATCGCGGGAAAAACTGTTTTTT. It encodes CASSRGWQSREKLFF.

The rearrangement joins TRBV10-3 to TRBJ2-1, with D possibly being TRBD2 (6 bases). Germline V gives CDR1 ENHRY, CDR2 SYGVKD. The CDR3 sequence is 14 residues long. Trimming removed 6 bases from V and 4 bases from J, with 13 bases in between. The CDR3 DNA sequence: TGTGCCATCAGCCGGGACTCCGATTACAATGAGCAGTTCTTC. This codes for CAISRDSDYNEQFF.

This clone was found a few times. CDR3 sequence reads: CASSVGGGEGDTEAFF. In DNA form, the CDR3 reads TGTGCCAGCAGCGTAGGGGGAGGGGAAGGTGACACTGAAGCTTTCTTT. The V and J genes are TRBV9 and TRBJ1-1; the D gene is possibly TRBD1 (5 bases). The CDR3 spans 16 residues. The ends were cut back, 0 bases at V and 3 bases at J, with 15 bases in the middle. Germline CDR1 reads SGDLS; CDR2 reads YYNGEE.

The genes are TRBV6-1 and TRBJ1-2; weak D call: TRBD1 (6 bases). Trimming took off 7 bases at V and 6 bases at J, with 9 bases between the two ends. The CDR3 contains 11 residues. The germline gives CDR1 MNHNS, CDR2 SASEGT. This CDR3 is CASKGGDGYTF. The CDR3 DNA reads TGTGCCAGCAAAGGGGGGGATGGCTACACCTTC.

This chain connects TRBV5-1 to TRBJ1-3; D not certain. The CDR3 has 14 amino acids. Germline lookup yields CDR1 SGHRS and CDR2 YFSETQ. Trimming removed 7 bases at V and 5 bases at J, with 16 bases between. The CDR3 protein is CASSYDDNRNTIYF. CDR3 coding DNA: TGCGCCAGCTCCTACGACGACAATCGAAACACCATATATTTT.

The rearrangement joins TRBV9 to TRBJ2-3; no clear D gene. The CDR3 is 13 amino acids. Germline loops: CDR1 SGDLS, CDR2 YYNGEE. The V end was cut by 0 bases, the J end by 1 base, with 3 bases between. The DNA for the CDR3 is TGTGCCAGCAGCGTAGGCGGCACAGATACGCAGTATTTT. Protein product: CASSVGGTDTQYF.

The chain joins TRBV7-6 to TRBJ2-1; 8 positions match TRBD2. Germline V gene lookup returns CDR1 SGHVS and CDR2 FNYEAQ. V gave up 0 bases and J gave up 6 bases; unmatched junction bases: 10. There are 17 residues in the CDR3. The CDR3 loop reads CASSLAIGSGKSNEQFF. The CDR3 DNA is TGTGCCAGCAGCTTAGCGATAGGTAGCGGGAAGTCCAATGAGCAGTTCTTC.

The genes are TRBV18 and TRBJ2-1; 11 positions match TRBD1. The CDR3 length is 13 residues. Germline CDR1 KGHSH, CDR2 LQKENI. The junction had 1 base not matched to a gene; V was cut back by 4 bases and J by 8 bases. The CDR3 nucleotides are TGTGCCAGCTCACTGGGACAGGGGGATGAGCAGTTCTTC. Residues: CASSLGQGDEQFF.

The genes are TRBV5-4 and TRBJ2-3, with D tentatively TRBD2 (6 bases). V shed 0 bases and J shed 3 bases, with 14 bases lying between them. Germline assignment: CDR1 SGHNT and CDR2 YYREEE (reference sequence). There are 16 residues in the CDR3. CDR3 bases: TGTGCCAGCAGCTTGGCCTCGGGCGGGACTACAGATACGCAGTATTTT. This gives the protein CASSLASGGTTDTQYF.

The chain uses TRBV9 and TRBJ2-1; D may be TRBD1 (6 bases). The CDR3 has 16 amino acids. Germline V lookup: CDR1 SGDLS, CDR2 YYNGEE. The V gene lost 0 bases and the J gene lost 2 bases, with 12 bases spanning the gap. The CDR3 coding sequence is TGTGCCAGCAGCGTAGCTGTGGGGGCCCCCTACAATGAGCAGTTCTTC. It encodes CASSVAVGAPYNEQFF. Combining the CDR3 with reference TRBV9 and TRBJ2-1 gives the whole variable domain DSGVTQTPKHLITATGQRVTLRCSPRSGDLSVYWYQQSLDQGLQFLIQYYNGEERAKGNILERFSAQQFPDLHSELNLSSLELGDSALYFCASSVAVGAPYNEQFFGPGTRLTVL.

This clone came up once. The V gene is TRBV4-2, the J gene TRBJ1-3, with 10 bases lining up with TRBD1. CDR1 and CDR2 (germline): LGHNA, YNFKEQ. The CDR3 has 18 amino acids. Trimming at V came to 2 bases and at J to 0 bases, leaving 7 bases not matched to a gene. CDR3 protein: CASSQRGQGLGSGNTIYF. The CDR3 bases are TGTGCCAGCAGCCAACGGGGACAGGGGTTGGGCTCTGGAAACACCATATATTTT.

The CDR3 sequence: CASSRTSGIQETQYF. The DNA for the CDR3 is TGTGCCAGCAGCCGGACTAGCGGGATCCAAGAGACCCAGTACTTC. This chain connects TRBV14 to TRBJ2-5; 12 positions match TRBD2. V trimming: 4 bases; J trimming: 1 base; junction bases outside the gene matches: 1. CDR1 is SGHDN, CDR2 FVKESK, per germline. The length of the CDR3 is 15 residues.

This rearrangement joins TRBV7-9 to TRBJ2-3, with D perhaps matching TRBD2 (6 bases). The V and J ends lost 3 bases and 2 bases respectively, with 15 bases between them. Germline lookup yields CDR1 SEHNR and CDR2 FQNEAQ (reference sequence). The CDR3 is 16 residues long. In DNA form, the CDR3 reads TGTGCCAGCAGCTTCGTTGTTAGCGGAGTCACAGATACGCAGTATTTT. Its protein product is CASSFVVSGVTDTQYF.